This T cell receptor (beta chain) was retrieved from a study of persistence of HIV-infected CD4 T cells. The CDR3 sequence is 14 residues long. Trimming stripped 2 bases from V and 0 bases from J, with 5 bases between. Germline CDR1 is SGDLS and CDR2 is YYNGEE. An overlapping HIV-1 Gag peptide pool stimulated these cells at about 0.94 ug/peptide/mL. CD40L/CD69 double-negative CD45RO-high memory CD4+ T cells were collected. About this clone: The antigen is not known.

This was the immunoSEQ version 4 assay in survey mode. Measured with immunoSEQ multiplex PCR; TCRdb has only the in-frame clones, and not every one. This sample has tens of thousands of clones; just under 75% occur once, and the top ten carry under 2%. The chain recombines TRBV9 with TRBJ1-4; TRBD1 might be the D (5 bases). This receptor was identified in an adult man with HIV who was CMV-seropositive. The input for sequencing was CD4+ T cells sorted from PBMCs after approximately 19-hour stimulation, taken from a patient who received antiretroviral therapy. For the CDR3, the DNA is TGTGCCAGCAGCGTGACAGCAACTAATGAAAAACTGTTTTTT. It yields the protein CASSVTATNEKLFF.